The clone carrying this TCR beta chain came up a few times. The antigen is undetermined. This CDR3 contains 16 residues. The germline gives CDR1 KGHDR, CDR2 SFDVKD. V gave up 2 bases and J gave up 7 bases, with 20 bases separating them. The data were obtained in a study of identical twins. Study-wide results and limits: Less excess twin sharing appeared in beta out-of-frame sequences. Invariant cells of the MAIT and iNKT types might have partly distorted the zero-insertion analyses. Cord blood's abundant beta clonotypes had fewer insertions, unlike memory repertoires.

Unique molecular identifiers were present on cDNA, and template switching added a universal primer site. TCRdb re-called the 5' RACE reads through MiXCR, storing one row per CDR3 protein. This sample has about 720,000 distinct CDR3 sequences, with about 9.4% found just once. These data were also filed under a second study, of yellow fever vaccine responses in identical twins.

Source material: PBMCs. The V call is TRBV24-1, the J call TRBJ2-7; tentatively, D is TRBD2 (6 bases). The clonotype comes from a woman between 18 and 29 years old in good health. In DNA form, the CDR3 reads TGTGCCACCAGTGATTCCGGGACTCGGACCCGGGAGGAGCAGTACTTC. Translating it yields CATSDSGTRTREEQYF.